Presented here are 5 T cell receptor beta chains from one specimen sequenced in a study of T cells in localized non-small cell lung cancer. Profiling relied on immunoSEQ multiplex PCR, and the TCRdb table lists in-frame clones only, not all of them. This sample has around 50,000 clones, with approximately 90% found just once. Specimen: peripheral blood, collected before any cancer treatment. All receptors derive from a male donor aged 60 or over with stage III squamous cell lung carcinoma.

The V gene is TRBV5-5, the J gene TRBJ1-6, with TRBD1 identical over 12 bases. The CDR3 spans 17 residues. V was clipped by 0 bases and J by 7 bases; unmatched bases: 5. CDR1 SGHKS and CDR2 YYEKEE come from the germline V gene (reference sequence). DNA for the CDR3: TGTGCCAGCAGCTTGGCCCCGGGACAGGGGGCCAATTCACCCCTCCACTTT. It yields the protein CASSLAPGQGANSPLHF.

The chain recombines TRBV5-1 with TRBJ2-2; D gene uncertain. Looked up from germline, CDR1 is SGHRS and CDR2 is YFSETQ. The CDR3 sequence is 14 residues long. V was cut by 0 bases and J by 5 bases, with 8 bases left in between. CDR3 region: CASSLDVRTGELFF. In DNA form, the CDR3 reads TGCGCCAGCAGCTTGGATGTGCGGACCGGGGAGCTGTTTTTT.

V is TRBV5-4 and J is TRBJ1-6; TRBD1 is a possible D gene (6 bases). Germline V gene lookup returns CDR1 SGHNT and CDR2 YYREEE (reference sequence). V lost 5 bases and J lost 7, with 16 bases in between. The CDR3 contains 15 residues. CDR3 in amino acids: CASSRRTEPNSPLHF. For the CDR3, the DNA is TGTGCCAGCAGTAGACGGACAGAGCCAAATTCACCCCTCCACTTT.

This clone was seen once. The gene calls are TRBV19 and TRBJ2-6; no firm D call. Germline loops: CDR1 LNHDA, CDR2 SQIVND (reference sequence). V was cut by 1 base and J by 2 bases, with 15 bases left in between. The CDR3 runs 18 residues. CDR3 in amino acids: CASSIVVPRGAGANVLTF. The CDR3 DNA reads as TGTGCCAGTAGTATAGTAGTCCCCCGAGGTGCTGGGGCCAACGTCCTGACTTTC.

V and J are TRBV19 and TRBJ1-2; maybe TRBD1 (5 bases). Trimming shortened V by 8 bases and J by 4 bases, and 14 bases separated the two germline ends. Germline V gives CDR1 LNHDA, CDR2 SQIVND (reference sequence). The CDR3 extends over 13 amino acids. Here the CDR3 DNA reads TGTGCCAGTGGGGACGGCCCGGTCTATGGCTACACCTTC. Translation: CASGDGPVYGYTF.